The entry below describes one TCR beta chain. The antigen is unknown. This specimen comes from a study of Ad26.COV2.S vaccination and SARS-CoV-2 variants. Study background: Into the muscle, Ad26.COV2.S was dosed once or twice, 56 days apart. Study outcomes and limitations: Post-vaccination spike-specific CD8+ and CD4+ T cell responses reportedly had substantial breadth.

Only in-frame clones appear in the TCRdb table, and some are missing; sequencing was by immunoSEQ multiplex PCR. Of about 400,000 clones listed, 85% to 90% are singletons. Germline-derived CDR1 and CDR2 are MDHEN and SYDVKM. CDR3 size: 14 residues. The V segment lost 5 bases and the J segment 5 bases; nucleotides outside the gene matches: 8. The sample's treatment: about 20 received Ad26.COV2.S at low or high dose, single or two shots; roughly 5 received placebo; per-sample allocation not given. Samples were taken on day 63 after the first vaccine or placebo injection. Its platform was an Ad26 vector, and its expressed antigen was Wuhan-strain SARS-CoV-2 spike.

The TCR was taken from a person aged 18-65 years who received the Ad26.COV2.S COVID-19 vaccine or a placebo. The rearrangement links TRBV28 to TRBJ2-5; TRBD1 matches 7 bases. The input for sequencing was peripheral blood, taken in a trial of Ad26.COV2.S vaccine versus placebo. CDR3 sequence (DNA): TGTGCCAGCAGTAGGTCAGGGGGTGCGGAGACCCAGTACTTC. This translates into CASSRSGGAETQYF.